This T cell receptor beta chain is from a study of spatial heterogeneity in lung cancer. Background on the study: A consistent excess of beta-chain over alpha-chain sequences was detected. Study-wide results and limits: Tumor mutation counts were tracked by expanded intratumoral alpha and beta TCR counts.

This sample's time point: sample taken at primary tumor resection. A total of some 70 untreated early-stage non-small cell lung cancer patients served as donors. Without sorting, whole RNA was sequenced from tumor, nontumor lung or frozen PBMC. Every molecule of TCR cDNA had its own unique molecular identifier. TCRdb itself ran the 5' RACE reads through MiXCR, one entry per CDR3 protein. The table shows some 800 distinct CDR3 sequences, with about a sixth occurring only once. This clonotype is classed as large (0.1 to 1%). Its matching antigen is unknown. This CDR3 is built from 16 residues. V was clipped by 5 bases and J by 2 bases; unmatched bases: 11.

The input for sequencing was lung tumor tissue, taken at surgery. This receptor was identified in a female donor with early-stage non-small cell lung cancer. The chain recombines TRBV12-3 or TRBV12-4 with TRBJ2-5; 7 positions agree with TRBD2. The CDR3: CASSRAGPNYQETQYF. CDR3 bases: TGTGCCAGCAGTCGAGCGGGACCAAATTATCAAGAGACCCAGTACTTC.